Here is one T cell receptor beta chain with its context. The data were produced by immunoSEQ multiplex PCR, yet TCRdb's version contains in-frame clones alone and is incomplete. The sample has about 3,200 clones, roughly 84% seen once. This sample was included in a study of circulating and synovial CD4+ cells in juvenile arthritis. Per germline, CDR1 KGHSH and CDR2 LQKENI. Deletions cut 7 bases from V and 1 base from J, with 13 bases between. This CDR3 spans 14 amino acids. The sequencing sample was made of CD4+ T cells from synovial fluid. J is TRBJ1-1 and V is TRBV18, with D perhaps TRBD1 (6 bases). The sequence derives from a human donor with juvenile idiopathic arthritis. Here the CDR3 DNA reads TGTGCCAGCTTCCCCAGGGGCTCGAACACTGAAGCTTTCTTT. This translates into CASFPRGSNTEAFF.